The clone carrying this TCR beta chain was counted a few times. The junction departs from germline at one end; a sequencing error may be responsible. Regions amplified from RNA transcripts were the TCR beta CDR3 regions. With the HTBI primer set, the TCR CDR3 went through a first round of RT-PCR. MiXCR, applied by TCRdb to the multiplex PCR reads, yields one record per CDR3 protein. This table holds more than 300,000 distinct CDR3 sequences, about 13% found once. The data derive from a study of T cells in Graves' hyperthyroidism and ophthalmopathy. At the level of the study: Peripheral blood specimens were obtained at initial diagnosis, prior to any treatment.

Extraction of PBMCs used roughly 9.4 ml of fresh peripheral blood. CDR1 and CDR2 from the germline V gene are MGHRA and YSYEKL. CDR3 length equals 15 residues. The chain uses TRBV4-1 and TRBJ2-3, with D possibly being TRBD2 (7 bases). Sequenced: blood. The TCR was taken from a young woman with Graves' hyperthyroidism. In DNA, the CDR3 is TGCGCCAGCAGCAGAACATCGGGGGGCACAGATACGCAGTGTTTT. As protein: CASSRTSGGTDTQCF.